A selection of T cell receptor beta chains follows, all from one sample in a study of blood T cells in healthy people across ages. One entry per CDR3 protein, called by TCRdb with MiXCR from the 5' RACE reads. The table lists just under 900,000 distinct CDR3 sequences, 29% of them singletons. Input material: blood. The receptor set was obtained from a woman at least 80 years old in good health. The CDR3 runs from the conserved cysteine through the conserved F or W. A D gene is named only where the DNA matches it firmly. Rows may omit the clone size; those that give it use once, few, many or a size class.

j_call d_call clone_size v_call cdr3_aa cdr3_nt
TRBJ2-7 . . TRBV7-2 CASSFRGSPYNEQYF TGTGCCAGCAGCTTCAGGGGAAGCCCCTACAATGAGCAGTACTTC
TRBJ2-1 . many TRBV3-1 CASSQDSTSEQFF TGTGCCAGCAGCCAAGACAGTACGTCTGAGCAGTTCTTC
TRBJ2-1 . many TRBV4-1 CASSRSRDFYNEQFF TGCGCCAGCAGCCGATCCCGGGACTTCTACAATGAGCAGTTCTTC
TRBJ2-7 . many TRBV6-1 CASSEARSYEQYF TGTGCCAGCAGTGAGGCCAGGAGCTACGAGCAGTACTTC
TRBJ2-3 . few TRBV19 CASSLGRFTDTQYF TGTGCCAGTAGTCTAGGGAGATTCACAGATACGCAGTATTTT
TRBJ1-5 . . TRBV12-3/TRBV12-4 CAGSRRDTSNQPQHF TGTGCCGGCAGCCGCCGGGACACTAGCAATCAGCCCCAGCATTTT
TRBJ1-2 . many TRBV12-3/TRBV12-4 CASSLGGQSFYGYTF TGTGCCAGCAGTTTAGGCGGACAGTCTTTCTATGGCTACACCTTC
TRBJ2-4 TRBD1 many TRBV12-3/TRBV12-4 CASSRYRGQNIQYF TGTGCCAGCAGTCGTTACAGGGGGCAAAACATTCAGTACTTC
TRBJ1-6 . few TRBV25-1 CASSKTGTYNSPLHF TGTGCCAGCAGTAAGACAGGAACATATAATTCACCCCTCCACTTT
TRBJ2-7 TRBD2 many TRBV20-1 CSARTSGVYEQYF TGCAGTGCTCGGACTAGCGGGGTCTACGAGCAGTACTTC
TRBJ1-4 . many TRBV6-6 CASSYGQADNEKLFF TGTGCCAGCAGTTACGGGCAGGCAGATAATGAAAAACTGTTTTTT
TRBJ2-1 TRBD2 once TRBV20-1 CSAGLAGSTENEQFF TGCAGTGCTGGACTAGCGGGGTCGACGGAGAATGAGCAGTTCTTC
TRBJ2-5 TRBD1 many TRBV18 CASSPLIGGGQGTTQETQYF TGTGCCAGCTCACCGTTGATTGGCGGGGGACAGGGGACCACTCAGGAGACCCAGTACTTC
TRBJ2-7 TRBD1 few TRBV20-1 CSARDVRTGKHEQYF TGCAGTGCTAGAGATGTTAGGACAGGGAAGCACGAGCAGTACTTC
TRBJ1-5 TRBD1 . TRBV7-9 CASSAGGQNQPQHF TGTGCCAGCAGCGCAGGGGGGCAGAATCAGCCCCAGCATTTT
TRBJ1-2 . . TRBV20-1 CSATRGADNYGYTF TGCAGTGCTACTCGCGGGGCTGATAACTATGGCTACACCTTC
TRBJ2-7 . many TRBV20-1 CSATYDLGGYEQYF TGCAGTGCTACCTATGACTTAGGAGGGTATGAGCAGTACTTC
TRBJ1-2 TRBD1 once TRBV20-1 CSAPGQGGSYGYTF TGCAGTGCTCCCGGACAGGGGGGAAGCTATGGCTACACCTTC
TRBJ2-5 . . TRBV11-2 CASSLTRAGVREQYF TGTGCCAGCAGCCTCACCCGGGCAGGGGTGAGGGAGCAGTACTTC
TRBJ2-5 . few TRBV6-1 CASSEGQSPAARRLYF TGTGCCAGCAGTGAGGGTCAGAGCCCAGCGGCTCGGAGGTTGTACTTC
TRBJ1-5 . . TRBV5-1 CASSFGGLNSNQPQHF TGCGCCAGCAGCTTCGGGGGCTTAAATAGCAATCAGCCCCAGCATTTT
TRBJ2-2 . few TRBV5-1 CASSLQRGTNTGELFF TGCGCCAGCAGCTTGCAGAGGGGGACGAACACCGGGGAGCTGTTTTTT
TRBJ2-1 . many TRBV28 CASRSLQGGAYNEQFF TGTGCCAGCAGGTCCCTACAGGGCGGAGCCTACAATGAGCAGTTCTTC
TRBJ2-3 TRBD2 . TRBV12-3/TRBV12-4 CASSFPVHGGVISDTQYF TGTGCCAGCAGTTTTCCAGTCCATGGGGGGGTGATTTCAGATACGCAGTATTTT
TRBJ2-7 . . TRBV7-2 CASSFGVAALENPYEQYF TGTGCCAGCAGCTTCGGCGTAGCGGCACTCGAGAACCCCTACGAGCAGTACTTC
TRBJ2-3 TRBD1 . TRBV12-3/TRBV12-4 CASSRDRTSADTQYF TGTGCCAGCAGTAGGGACAGAACGAGCGCAGATACGCAGTATTTT
TRBJ1-5 . . TRBV19 CASKWEVSSNQPQHF TGTGCCAGTAAGTGGGAGGTATCAAGCAATCAGCCCCAGCATTTT
TRBJ2-3 TRBD2 . TRBV12-3/TRBV12-4 CASSSTERGPQYF TGTGCCAGCAGTTCTACGGAGCGGGGTCCGCAGTATTTT
TRBJ1-1 . few TRBV28 CASSLDLSANTEAFF TGTGCCAGCAGTTTAGATCTGTCGGCCAACACTGAAGCTTTCTTT
TRBJ2-4 . few TRBV28 CASSPLLGNIQYF TGTGCCAGTTCCCCCCTTTTGGGCAACATTCAGTACTTC
TRBJ2-2 . . TRBV20-1 CSARVGINTGELFF TGCAGTGCTAGAGTCGGCATCAACACCGGGGAGCTGTTTTTT
TRBJ2-5 . . TRBV20-1 CSARLLAQETQYF TGCAGTGCTAGATTACTAGCCCAAGAGACCCAGTACTTC
TRBJ2-1 TRBD2 medium-sized TRBV4-2 CASSQPGLAGENEQFF TGTGCCAGCAGCCAACCGGGACTAGCGGGGGAAAATGAGCAGTTCTTC
TRBJ2-1 . many TRBV6-2/TRBV6-3 CASSPAKRRSSYNEQFF TGTGCCAGCAGTCCTGCCAAGAGACGGAGCTCCTACAATGAGCAGTTCTTC
TRBJ2-1 . many TRBV6-5 CASSSRGAYNEQFF TGTGCCAGCAGTTCCCGGGGGGCTTACAATGAGCAGTTCTTC